These 9 T cell receptor beta chains were sequenced from one sample in a study of blood T cell repertoires in COVID-19. Data came from immunoSEQ multiplex PCR; TCRdb stores just in-frame clones and leaves some out. This table holds about 50,000 clones, about four fifths found once. Sequenced sample: peripheral blood. These receptors were taken from an older woman with acute or convalescent COVID-19.

V usage is TRBV28 and J usage is TRBJ2-5; maybe TRBD2 (6 bases). With 3 bases removed from V and 2 bases from J, the gap between germline ends came to 10 bases. CDR3 length: 14 residues. Germline V CDR1 and CDR2: MDHEN, SYDVKM. The CDR3 loop reads CASSLSSAQETQYF. The CDR3 DNA follows: TGTGCCAGCAGTTTGTCTAGCGCACAAGAGACCCAGTACTTC.

This clone has just one count. The rearrangement links TRBV13 to TRBJ2-5; 7 bases are a match to TRBD2. The CDR3 extends over 14 amino acids. The V segment lost 5 bases and the J segment 2 bases; nucleotides outside the gene matches: 5. From germline, CDR1 is PRHDT and CDR2 FYEKMQ (reference sequence). This CDR3 reads CASSSSSGQETQYF. CDR3 coding DNA: TGTGCCAGCAGCAGCTCTAGCGGACAAGAGACCCAGTACTTC.

V and J are TRBV6-5 and TRBJ1-2; D may be TRBD1 (6 bases). Trimming left V 6 bases short and J 7 bases short, with 18 bases between. The germline V gene has CDR1 MNHEY and CDR2 SVGAGI. The CDR3 is 14 residues long. The CDR3 sequence: CASRGAGVVFGYTF. As DNA, the CDR3 is TGTGCCAGCAGGGGGGCAGGGGTGGTCTTTGGCTACACCTTC.

This rearrangement joins TRBV6-5 to TRBJ2-1; TRBD2 matches 8 bases. The junction had 7 bases not matched to a gene; V was cut back by 6 bases and J by 3 bases. The CDR3 contains 15 residues. From germline, CDR1 is MNHEY and CDR2 SVGAGI. The CDR3 coding sequence is TGTGCCAGCAGAGCAGGACTAGCAAACTACAATGAGCAGTTCTTC. Its protein product is CASRAGLANYNEQFF.

The chain recombines TRBV19 with TRBJ1-1, with D maybe TRBD1 (5 bases). V was cut by 7 bases and J by 1 base, with 16 bases left in between. CDR3 length: 15 amino acids. Germline assignment: CDR1 LNHDA and CDR2 SQIVND (reference sequence). The CDR3 here is CASTKTRRANTEAFF. The DNA for the CDR3 is TGTGCCAGTACCAAAACCCGCAGGGCGAACACTGAAGCTTTCTTT.

This chain links TRBV3-1 (or the pseudogene TRBV3-2) with TRBJ1-2; D is unresolved. Germline lookup yields CDR1 LGHDT and CDR2 YNNKEL (reference sequence). This CDR3 spans 13 amino acids. V lost 4 bases to trimming and J lost 3 bases, with 9 bases between them. The CDR3 DNA is TGTGCCAGCAGCCCCACTAAGGACTATGGCTACACCTTC. Its protein product is CASSPTKDYGYTF.

The chain recombines TRBV30 with TRBJ1-4; D perhaps matches TRBD1 (6 bases). Germline V gene sequence: CDR1 GTSNPN, CDR2 SVGIG (reference sequence). Deletions cut 0 bases from V and 4 bases from J, with 12 bases between. This CDR3 spans 15 amino acids. The CDR3 DNA sequence: TGTGCCTGGAGTGTACGAGGACAGAGTAATGAAAAACTGTTTTTT. Translated, it gives CAWSVRGQSNEKLFF.

CDR3 in DNA: TGTGCCAGCCGGGACACAATGAACACTGAAGCTTTCTTT. Its protein is CASRDTMNTEAFF. This chain uses TRBV6-5 with TRBJ1-1; tentatively, D is TRBD1 (6 bases). Trimming stripped 8 bases from V and 0 bases from J, with 10 bases between. CDR1 and CDR2 from the germline V gene are MNHEY and SVGAGI. The CDR3 has 13 amino acids.

This chain connects TRBV5-1 to TRBJ1-1; tentative D call: TRBD1 (6 bases). The CDR3 runs to 15 residues. Trimming left V 4 bases short and J 0 bases short, with 13 bases between. Germline V gene sequence: CDR1 SGHRS, CDR2 YFSETQ. Written as DNA, the CDR3 is TGCGCCAGCAGCATTCAAGGGACACTGAACACTGAAGCTTTCTTT. This translates into CASSIQGTLNTEAFF.